These 32 T cell receptor beta chains were all obtained from the same sample, sequenced in a study of shared clonotypes between healthy human individuals. The repertoire was sequenced with immunoSEQ multiplex PCR; TCRdb's copy has only in-frame clones and lacks some. The sample has 1.4 million to 1.5 million clones, 96% seen once; the top ten hold approximately 1%. The specimen sequenced was naive CD4+ T cells sorted from blood. The subset denotes: CD45RA+ positively selected. These receptors were obtained from a man aged 25 to 40 in good health.

The V call is TRBV5-1, the J call TRBJ2-1, with 12 bases matching TRBD2. The CDR3 contains 16 residues. The ends lost 6 bases at V and 10 bases at J; junction bases unmatched: 14. The germline V gene has CDR1 SGHRS and CDR2 YFSETQ. In nucleotides, the CDR3 is TGCGCCAGCACCTCTACGCCGGCTAGCGGGAGGGGGGAGCAGTTCTTC. As protein: CASTSTPASGRGEQFF.

This clone was recorded once. This chain joins TRBV7-2 and TRBJ2-7, with D possibly being TRBD2 (6 bases). CDR1 and CDR2 (germline): SGHTA, FQGNSA. V lost 1 base and J lost 6, with 13 bases in between. The CDR3 sequence is 14 residues long. The CDR3 sequence is CASSLGPLGGEQYF. CDR3 DNA: TGTGCCAGCAGCTTAGGCCCTTTGGGGGGCGAGCAGTACTTC.

The gene calls are TRBV7-2 and TRBJ2-3; no clear D. With 5 bases removed from V and 11 bases from J, the gap between germline ends came to 11 bases. The CDR3 spans 11 residues. The germline V gene encodes CDR1 SGHTA and CDR2 FQGNSA. CDR3 loop: CASSPLTVQYF. For the CDR3, the DNA is TGTGCCAGCAGCCCCTTAACCGTGCAGTATTTT.

This chain uses TRBV6-5 with TRBJ1-5; no firm D call. V was cut by 4 bases and J by 5 bases, with 9 bases left in between. The CDR3 length is 13 residues. Germline lookup yields CDR1 MNHEY and CDR2 SVGAGI. The CDR3 sequence is CASSLNLYQPQHF. CDR3 DNA: TGTGCCAGCAGTTTAAACCTTTATCAGCCCCAGCATTTT.

The V gene is TRBV14, the J gene TRBJ2-3, with TRBD2 as a possible D gene (5 bases). This CDR3 comprises 17 residues. The V gene's germline CDR1 is SGHDN and CDR2 FVKESK. The ends were cut back, 0 bases at V and 1 base at J, with 14 bases in the middle. CDR3 bases: TGTGCCAGCAGCCAAGATTTGAGTCTAGCAGGCACAGATACGCAGTATTTT. It is translated as CASSQDLSLAGTDTQYF.

This clone was observed once. V gene TRBV18 combines with J gene TRBJ2-1; perhaps TRBD1 as D (5 bases). This CDR3 contains 15 residues. Trimming shortened V by 3 bases and J by 5 bases, and 14 bases separated the two germline ends. The germline CDR1 and CDR2 sequences are KGHSH and LQKENI. The CDR3: CASSPGAPRDNEQFF. As DNA, the CDR3 is TGTGCCAGCTCACCCGGAGCGCCCAGGGACAATGAGCAGTTCTTC. Using reference TRBV18 and TRBJ2-1 for the parts outside the CDR3, the full variable domain is NAGVMQNPRHLVRRRGQEARLRCSPMKGHSHVYWYRQLPEEGLKFMVYLQKENIIDESGMPKERFSAEFPKEGPSILRIQQVVRGDSAAYFCASSPGAPRDNEQFFGPGTRLTVL.

The chain joins TRBV13 to TRBJ1-2, with D possibly TRBD1 on 5 matching bases. Germline loops: CDR1 PRHDT, CDR2 FYEKMQ (reference sequence). V dropped 3 bases and J dropped 0 bases, with 11 bases sitting between them. The CDR3 contains 15 residues. This chain's CDR3 is CASSLQGRTNYGYTF. The CDR3, as DNA: TGTGCCAGCAGCTTGCAGGGAAGGACTAACTATGGCTACACCTTC. The full variable domain, rest sourced from reference TRBV13 and TRBJ1-2, is AAGVIQSPRHLIKEKRETATLKCYPIPRHDTVYWYQQGPGQDPQFLISFYEKMQSDKGSIPDRFSAQQFSDYHSELNMSSLELGDSALYFCASSLQGRTNYGYTFGSGTRLTVV.

This sequence joins TRBV5-8 and TRBJ2-5, with 8 bases fitting TRBD1. CDR3 size: 15 residues. The V gene's germline CDR1 is SGHTS and CDR2 YDEGEE. V lost 4 bases and J lost 2; bases outside the gene matches: 7. CDR3 bases: TGTGCCAGCAGCCCATACAGGGGGGCACAAGAGACCCAGTACTTC. It translates to CASSPYRGAQETQYF.

The V gene is TRBV5-1, the J gene TRBJ2-1, with TRBD2 identical over 9 bases. CDR1 and CDR2 from the germline V gene are SGHRS and YFSETQ. After removal of 4 bases from V and 5 bases from J, the junction contained 4 bases not matched to a gene. The CDR3 contains 14 residues. CDR3 coding DNA: TGCGCCAGCAGCGGTAGCGGGGGACACAATGAGCAGTTCTTC. It codes for CASSGSGGHNEQFF.

This chain links TRBV14 with TRBJ2-7; possibly TRBD2 for D (6 bases). The CDR3 is 16 amino acids. Trimming removed 8 bases at V and 3 bases at J, with 23 bases between. Germline CDR1 SGHDN, CDR2 FVKESK. The CDR3 sequence is CASSSTTGTSNYEQYF. The CDR3 nucleotides read TGTGCCAGCTCCTCCACCACCGGGACTTCCAACTACGAGCAGTACTTC.

The chain has TRBV10-1 and TRBJ2-1, with 9 bases aligning to TRBD2. The germline V gene has CDR1 WNHNN and CDR2 SYGVQD (reference sequence). Losses at the gene ends were 0 bases for V and 3 bases for J; bases not matched to a gene: 9. CDR3 length equals 18 residues. CDR3 coding DNA: TGCGCCAGCAGTGAGTCGAGCGGGAGGTTTAGGGTCTACAATGAGCAGTTCTTC. It specifies CASSESSGRFRVYNEQFF.

The rearrangement links TRBV28 to TRBJ1-1, with D unresolved. Germline assignment: CDR1 MDHEN and CDR2 SYDVKM. The CDR3 is made up of 12 amino acids. Trimming took 1 base from V and 10 from J, leaving 10 bases between them. The CDR3 reads CASSLFPQSAFF. CDR3 DNA sequence: TGTGCCAGCAGTTTATTCCCCCAATCAGCTTTCTTT.

The J gene is TRBJ2-1, the V gene TRBV15, with TRBD2 matching 14 bases. V dropped 3 bases and J dropped 9; count of bases not matched to a gene: 4. Germline V gene sequence: CDR1 LNHNV, CDR2 YYDKDF (reference sequence). This CDR3 has 15 amino acids. Here the CDR3 reads CATSRGLAGVREQFF. CDR3 nucleotides: TGTGCCACCAGCAGGGGACTAGCGGGAGTGCGTGAGCAGTTCTTC.

This clone was seen only once. The rearrangement links TRBV6-1 to TRBJ2-7, with TRBD1 matching over 9 bases. The J segment lost 6 bases and the V segment lost 3 bases, leaving 21 bases of the junction unmatched. Germline CDR1 and CDR2: MNHNS and SASEGT. The CDR3 extends over 19 amino acids. Here the CDR3 reads CASSEGTGFRGLLTPEQYF. CDR3 in DNA: TGTGCCAGCAGTGAGGGGACAGGGTTCCGGGGACTTCTCACCCCCGAGCAGTACTTC.

This sequence joins TRBV7-3 and TRBJ2-3; D may correspond to TRBD1 or TRBD2 (5 bases each). CDR3 size: 14 residues. The ends were cut back, 0 bases at V and 5 bases at J, with 9 bases in the middle. Germline lookup yields CDR1 SGHTA and CDR2 FQGTGA. The CDR3 region is CASSLTGPRDTQYF. The CDR3 DNA reads TGTGCCAGCAGCTTAACGGGACCAAGAGATACGCAGTATTTT.

DNA of the CDR3: TGTGCCAGCAGTTACTCCCCGTTAGACTCCTACAATGAGCAGTTCTTC. This codes for CASSYSPLDSYNEQFF. The chain employs TRBV6-6 and TRBJ2-1; no clear D. CDR1 MNHNY and CDR2 SVGAGI come from the germline V gene (reference sequence). V lost 0 bases and J 0 bases, leaving 9 bases between the germline ends. The CDR3 covers 16 residues.

In its sample, this clone was seen once. The rearrangement links TRBV9 to TRBJ1-3; no firm D call. CDR3 length: 17 amino acids. Germline-derived CDR1 and CDR2 are SGDLS and YYNGEE. Trimming removed 4 bases from V and 4 bases from J, with 21 bases in between. CDR3 in DNA: TGTGCCAGCAGCACCTCGGGCCTAAAAATGTCAGGAAACACCATATATTTT. Residues: CASSTSGLKMSGNTIYF.

Regarding this clone: Other DNA sequences in this specimen translate into the identical CDR3. The chain employs TRBV7-9 and TRBJ1-1, with D unresolved. This CDR3 spans 13 amino acids. In germline, CDR1 is SEHNR, CDR2 FQNEAQ (reference sequence). Trimming stripped 5 bases from V and 1 base from J, with 8 bases between. The CDR3 nucleotides read TGTGCCAGCAGCCGACAAGAGAACACTGAAGCTTTCTTT. As protein: CASSRQENTEAFF.

The chain joins TRBV5-1 to TRBJ2-1, with TRBD2 matching 8 bases. The germline V gene has CDR1 SGHRS and CDR2 YFSETQ. This CDR3 spans 16 amino acids. Germline trimming cut 0 bases from V and 1 base from J; bases unmatched to any gene: 3. CDR3 in DNA: TGCGCCAGCAGCTTGGGACTAGCGTTATCCTACAATGAGCAGTTCTTC. Its translation: CASSLGLALSYNEQFF.

The gene calls are TRBV19 and TRBJ2-7; 10 nucleotides match TRBD1. This CDR3 spans 14 amino acids. CDR1 is LNHDA and CDR2 is SQIVND in the germline V gene (reference sequence). The junction had 5 bases not matched to a gene; V was cut back by 5 bases and J by 4 bases. The CDR3 loop is CASSGQGDLYEQYF. The CDR3 nucleotides are TGTGCCAGTAGTGGACAGGGGGATTTGTACGAGCAGTACTTC.

This chain connects TRBV27 to TRBJ2-3; possibly TRBD2 for D (6 bases). There are 17 residues in the CDR3. V was pared by 3 bases and J by 0 bases, with 16 bases between. Germline CDR1 reads MNHEY; CDR2 reads SMNVEV (reference sequence). This CDR3 is CASSFMLRGVSTDTQYF. The CDR3 DNA sequence: TGTGCCAGCAGTTTCATGCTGCGGGGAGTTAGCACAGATACGCAGTATTTT.

The chain employs TRBV7-9 and TRBJ2-5; 7 bases agree with TRBD2. J lost 5 bases, V lost 1 base, and 4 bases had no gene match. The germline CDR1 and CDR2 sequences are SEHNR and FQNEAQ (reference sequence). This CDR3 is 14 amino acids long. In DNA form, the CDR3 reads TGTGCCAGCAGCTTAGGTATTAGCGGGGAGACCCAGTACTTC. This sequence encodes CASSLGISGETQYF.

The gene calls are TRBV18 and TRBJ1-2, with D unclear. This CDR3 has 15 residues. Looked up from germline, CDR1 is KGHSH and CDR2 is LQKENI. The V and J ends lost 2 bases and 0 bases respectively, with 10 bases between them. The CDR3 DNA sequence: TGTGCCAGCTCACCAAATAGACAAACTAACTATGGCTACACCTTC. Translating it yields CASSPNRQTNYGYTF. Full variable domain (remainder filled in from reference TRBV18 and TRBJ1-2): NAGVMQNPRHLVRRRGQEARLRCSPMKGHSHVYWYRQLPEEGLKFMVYLQKENIIDESGMPKERFSAEFPKEGPSILRIQQVVRGDSAAYFCASSPNRQTNYGYTFGSGTRLTVV.

The chain uses TRBV7-8 and TRBJ2-6, with 8 bases aligning to TRBD1. V dropped 5 bases and J dropped 1; count of bases not matched to a gene: 10. This CDR3 comprises 18 residues. Per the germline V gene, CDR1 is SGHVS and CDR2 is FQNEAQ. This CDR3 is CASSPRTGSYSGANVLTF. The DNA for the CDR3 is TGTGCCAGCAGCCCGCGGACAGGGAGTTATTCTGGGGCCAACGTCCTGACTTTC.

This chain links TRBV18 with TRBJ1-1; 7 bases map to TRBD1. The CDR3 spans 16 residues. CDR1 and CDR2 (germline): KGHSH, LQKENI. Trimming took 6 bases from V and 2 from J; bases not matched to a gene: 12. The CDR3 DNA is TGTGCCAGCTCTCTGATGACAGGAGGGGGCAACACTGAAGCTTTCTTT. Translating gives CASSLMTGGGNTEAFF.

The rearrangement joins TRBV29-1 to TRBJ2-1, with TRBD2 as a possible D gene (5 bases). Deletions cut 8 bases from V and 9 bases from J, with 26 bases between. CDR1 and CDR2 from the germline V gene are SQVTM and ANQGSEA. CDR3 length equals 15 residues. CDR3 DNA sequence: TGCAGCTCCCAAGGAATACGGGATTGGGGTAGTGAGCAGTTCTTC. The encoded protein is CSSQGIRDWGSEQFF.

This clone was recorded only once. V and J are TRBV29-1 and TRBJ2-5; D perhaps matches TRBD2 (6 bases). Germline-derived CDR1 and CDR2 are SQVTM and ANQGSEA. V was pared by 7 bases and J by 5 bases, with 20 bases between. CDR3 length equals 14 residues. Here the CDR3 reads CSAEGRVVGETQYF. CDR3 sequence (DNA): TGCAGCGCGGAGGGCAGGGTGGTCGGGGAGACCCAGTACTTC.

The chain couples TRBV9 to TRBJ2-1; 9 positions agree with TRBD2. Trimming removed 4 bases from V and 6 bases from J; junction bases left unmatched: 8. The CDR3 has 15 residues. Germline assignment: CDR1 SGDLS and CDR2 YYNGEE. CDR3 sequence (DNA): TGTGCCAGCAGCACTCGTAGCGGGGGCCCCAATGAGCAGTTCTTC. Its translation is CASSTRSGGPNEQFF.

The chain joins TRBV9 to TRBJ1-1; 9 bases fit TRBD1. Germline lookup yields CDR1 SGDLS and CDR2 YYNGEE. The V gene end was trimmed by 4 bases and the J gene end by 7 bases; junction bases not matched to a gene: 17. This CDR3 has 17 residues. CDR3 bases: TGTGCCAGCAGCTTACTGAGGGGACAGGGTGTTTTAAATGAAGCTTTCTTT. This translates into CASSLLRGQGVLNEAFF.

The V call is TRBV25-1, the J call TRBJ1-1; the match to TRBD1 covers 9 bases. The germline V gene has CDR1 MGHDK and CDR2 SYGVNS. The ends lost 6 bases at V and 3 bases at J; junction bases unmatched: 8. This CDR3 contains 15 residues. In DNA form, the CDR3 reads TGTGCCAGCAGACAGCTGGGACAGGGAGACACTGAAGCTTTCTTT. It specifies CASRQLGQGDTEAFF.

This chain uses TRBV7-3 with TRBJ2-7; tentatively, D is TRBD2 (5 bases). V was cut by 2 bases and J by 1 base, with 18 bases left in between. This CDR3 spans 17 amino acids. Germline assignment: CDR1 SGHTA and CDR2 FQGTGA. The CDR3 nucleotides are TGTGCCAGCAGCTTACGAGTGCTTACGGGAATTTCCTACGAGCAGTACTTC. It codes for CASSLRVLTGISYEQYF.

The chain carries TRBV19 and TRBJ2-7, with D possibly being TRBD1 (6 bases). The V and J ends lost 10 bases and 2 bases respectively, with 18 bases between them. Germline loops: CDR1 LNHDA, CDR2 SQIVND (reference sequence). This CDR3 has 14 amino acids. The CDR3 protein is CATLQGSFPYEQYF. The CDR3 DNA reads as TGTGCCACTCTACAGGGCAGTTTTCCCTACGAGCAGTACTTC.